This record concerns one T cell receptor (beta chain) sequence. In the original processing: Reference gene primer amplification yielded estimated nucleated cell counts. Data came from immunoSEQ multiplex PCR; TCRdb stores just in-frame clones and leaves some out. V and J calls and clone size are copied from that table; D and trimming were computed from the DNA. The sample shows about 210,000 clones, roughly 86% of them seen only once. This sample is part of a study of blood T cell repertoires in COVID-19. About the study: There were acute and convalescent COVID-19 samples, and they came from the United States, Italy and Spain. Nucleic acid was either cDNA or gDNA, and it came from T cells, B-cell-depleted T cells, or PBMCs.

V dropped 6 bases and J dropped 2 bases, with 10 bases sitting between them. The CDR3 has 12 amino acids. Per germline, CDR1 SQVTM and CDR2 ANQGSEA. The chain uses TRBV29-1 and TRBJ2-5; D is ambiguous. This TCR was recovered from a woman in her 40s with acute or convalescent COVID-19. Specimen: peripheral blood. CDR3 nucleotides: TGCAGCGTGATAACCGGTCAAGAGACCCAGTACTTC. This sequence encodes CSVITGQETQYF.